This TCR beta chain was observed in a study of shared clonotypes between healthy human individuals. It was into CD45RA+ naive and CD45RA-negative memory subsets that the CD4+ cells were split. This CDR3 is 16 amino acids long. Trimming cost V 0 bases and J 4 bases, with 16 bases left between them. The germline V gene encodes CDR1 LGHNA and CDR2 YNFKEQ. Genomic DNA from each subset was divided evenly over several immunoSEQ plates. Sorted subsets were amplified in replicate PCRs using approximately 0.2 ug DNA, some 31,000 T cell genomes. Methods used by the authors: Junction-only sequences without quality scores were provided by ImmunoSEQ, so filtering was different. Data came from immunoSEQ multiplex PCR; TCRdb stores just in-frame clones and leaves some out. V and J calls plus clone size are reproduced from that table; the DNA served to infer D and trimming. This sample has about 1 million clones, with around four fifths found just once.

Material: memory CD4+ T cells sorted from blood. Subset reported: CD45RA-negative fraction. This sequence joins TRBV4-2 and TRBJ2-7; a possible D gene is TRBD1 (5 bases). The TCR sequence derives from a man aged 18 to 35 in good health. In DNA, the CDR3 is TGTGCCAGCAGCCAAGATCATGCGCTACAGGCATACGAGCAGTACTTC. It yields the protein CASSQDHALQAYEQYF.